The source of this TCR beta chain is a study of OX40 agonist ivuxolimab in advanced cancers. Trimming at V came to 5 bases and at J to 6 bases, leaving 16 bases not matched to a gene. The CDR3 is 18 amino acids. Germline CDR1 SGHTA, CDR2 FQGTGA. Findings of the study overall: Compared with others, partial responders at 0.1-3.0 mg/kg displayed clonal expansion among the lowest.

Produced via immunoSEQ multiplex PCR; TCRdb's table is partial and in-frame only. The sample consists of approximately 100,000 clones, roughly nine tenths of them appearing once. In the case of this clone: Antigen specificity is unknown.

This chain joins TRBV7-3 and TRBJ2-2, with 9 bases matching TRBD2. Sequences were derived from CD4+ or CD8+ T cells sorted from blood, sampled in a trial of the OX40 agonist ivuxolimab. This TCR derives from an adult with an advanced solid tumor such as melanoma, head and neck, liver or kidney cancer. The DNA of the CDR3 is TGTGCCAGCAGCCTCCAGCCCCTGGGACTAGCAGTGGCCGGGGAGCTGTTTTTT. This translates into CASSLQPLGLAVAGELFF.